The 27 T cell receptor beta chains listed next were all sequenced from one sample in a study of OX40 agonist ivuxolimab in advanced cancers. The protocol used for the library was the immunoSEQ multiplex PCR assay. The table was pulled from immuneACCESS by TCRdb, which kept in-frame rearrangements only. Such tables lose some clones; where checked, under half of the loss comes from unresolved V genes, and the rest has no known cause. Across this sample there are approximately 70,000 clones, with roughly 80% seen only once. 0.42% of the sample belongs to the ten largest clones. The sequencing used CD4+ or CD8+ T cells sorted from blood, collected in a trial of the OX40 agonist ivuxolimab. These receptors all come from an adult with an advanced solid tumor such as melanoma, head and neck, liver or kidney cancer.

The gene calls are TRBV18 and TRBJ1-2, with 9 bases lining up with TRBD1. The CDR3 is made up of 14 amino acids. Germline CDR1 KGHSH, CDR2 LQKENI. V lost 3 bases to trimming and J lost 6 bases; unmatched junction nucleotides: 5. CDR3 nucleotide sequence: TGTGCCAGCTCACCTTCGGGACAGGGTCATGGCTACACCTTC. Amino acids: CASSPSGQGHGYTF.

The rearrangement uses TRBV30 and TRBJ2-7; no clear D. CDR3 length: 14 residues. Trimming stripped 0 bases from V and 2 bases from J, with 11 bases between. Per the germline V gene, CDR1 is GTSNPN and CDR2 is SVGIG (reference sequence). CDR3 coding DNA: TGTGCCTGGAGTGTAGGTGCGAAACCCTACGAGCAGTACTTC. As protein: CAWSVGAKPYEQYF. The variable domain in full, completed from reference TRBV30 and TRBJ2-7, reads SQTIHQWPATLVQPVGSPLSLECTVEGTSNPNLYWYRQAAGRGLQLLFYSVGIGQISSEVPQNLSASRPQDRQFILSSKKLLLSDSGFYLCAWSVGAKPYEQYFGPGTRLTVT.

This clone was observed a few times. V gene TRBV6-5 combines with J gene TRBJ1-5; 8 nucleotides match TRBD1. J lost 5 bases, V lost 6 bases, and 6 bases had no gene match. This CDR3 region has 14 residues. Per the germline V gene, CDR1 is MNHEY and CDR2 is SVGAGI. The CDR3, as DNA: TGTGCCAGCAGGATTGGACAGGGACATCAGCCCCAGCATTTT. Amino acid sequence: CASRIGQGHQPQHF.

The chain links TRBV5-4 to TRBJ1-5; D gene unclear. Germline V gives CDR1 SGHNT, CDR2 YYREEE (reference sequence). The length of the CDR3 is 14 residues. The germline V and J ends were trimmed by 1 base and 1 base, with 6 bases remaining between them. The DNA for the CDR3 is TGTGCCAGCAGCTTGATCGGGAGCAATCAGCCCCAGCATTTT. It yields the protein CASSLIGSNQPQHF.

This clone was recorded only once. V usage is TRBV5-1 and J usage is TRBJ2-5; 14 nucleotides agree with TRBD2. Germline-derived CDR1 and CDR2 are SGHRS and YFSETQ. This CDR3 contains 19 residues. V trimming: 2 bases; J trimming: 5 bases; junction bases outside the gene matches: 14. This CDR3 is CASSFSHAAGTSGSETQYF. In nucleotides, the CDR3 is TGCGCCAGCAGCTTTAGCCACGCCGCCGGGACTAGCGGGAGTGAGACCCAGTACTTC.

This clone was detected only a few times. This chain's CDR3 is CASSPLQDNEAFF. In DNA form, the CDR3 reads TGTGCCAGCTCACCACTACAGGACAATGAAGCTTTCTTT. The chain joins TRBV18 to TRBJ1-1, with a possible D match to TRBD1 (5 bases). Germline loops: CDR1 KGHSH, CDR2 LQKENI. This CDR3 is built from 13 residues. With 1 base removed from V and 7 bases from J, the gap between germline ends came to 10 bases. Full variable domain (remainder filled in from reference TRBV18 and TRBJ1-1): NAGVMQNPRHLVRRRGQEARLRCSPMKGHSHVYWYRQLPEEGLKFMVYLQKENIIDESGMPKERFSAEFPKEGPSILRIQQVVRGDSAAYFCASSPLQDNEAFFGQGTRLTVV.

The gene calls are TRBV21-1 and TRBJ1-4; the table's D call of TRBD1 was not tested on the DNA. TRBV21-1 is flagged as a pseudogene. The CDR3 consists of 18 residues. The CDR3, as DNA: TGTGCCAGCAGCAGGGGACAGCCGGAGATTGCAACTAATGAAAAACTGTTTTTT. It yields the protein CASSRGQPEIATNEKLFF.

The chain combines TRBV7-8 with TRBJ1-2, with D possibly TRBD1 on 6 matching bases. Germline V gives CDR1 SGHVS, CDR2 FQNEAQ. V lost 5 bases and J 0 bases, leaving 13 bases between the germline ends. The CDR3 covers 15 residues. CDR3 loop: CASSPHRDPNYGYTF. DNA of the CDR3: TGTGCCAGCAGCCCCCACAGGGATCCTAACTATGGCTACACCTTC. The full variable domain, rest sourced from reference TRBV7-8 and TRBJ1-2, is GAGVSQSPRYKVAKRGQDVALRCDPISGHVSLFWYQQALGQGPEFLTYFQNEAQLDKSGLPSDRFFAERPEGSVSTLKIQRTQQEDSAVYLCASSPHRDPNYGYTFGSGTRLTVV.

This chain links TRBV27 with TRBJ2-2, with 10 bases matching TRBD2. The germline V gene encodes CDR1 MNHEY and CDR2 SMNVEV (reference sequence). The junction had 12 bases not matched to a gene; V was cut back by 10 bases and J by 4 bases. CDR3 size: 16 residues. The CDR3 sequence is CAIKRGGLKGTGELFF. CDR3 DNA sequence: TGTGCCATCAAGCGGGGGGGCCTTAAAGGCACCGGGGAGCTGTTTTTT.

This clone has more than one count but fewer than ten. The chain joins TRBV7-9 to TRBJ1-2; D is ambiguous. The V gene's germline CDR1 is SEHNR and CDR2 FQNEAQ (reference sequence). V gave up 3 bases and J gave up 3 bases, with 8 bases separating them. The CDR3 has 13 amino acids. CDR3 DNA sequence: TGTGCCAGCAGCTTGGGTACGGACTATGGCTACACCTTC. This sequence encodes CASSLGTDYGYTF. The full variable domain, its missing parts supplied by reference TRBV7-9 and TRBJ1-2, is DTGVSQNPRHKITKRGQNVTFRCDPISEHNRLYWYRQTLGQGPEFLTYFQNEAQLEKSRLLSDRFSAERPKGSFSTLEIQRTEQGDSAMYLCASSLGTDYGYTFGSGTRLTVV.

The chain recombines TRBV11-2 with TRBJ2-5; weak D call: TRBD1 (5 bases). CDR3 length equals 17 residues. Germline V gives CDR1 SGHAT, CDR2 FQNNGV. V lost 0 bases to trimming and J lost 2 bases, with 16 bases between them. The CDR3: CASSLDPATVLQETQYF. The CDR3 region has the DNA TGTGCCAGCAGCTTAGATCCCGCGACAGTCCTACAAGAGACCCAGTACTTC.

The chain's CDR3 is CASSRSVWDEQFF. Here the CDR3 DNA reads TGCGCCAGCAGCCGATCGGTGTGGGATGAGCAGTTCTTC. The genes are TRBV4-3 and TRBJ2-1; D unresolved. Trimming cost V 4 bases and J 8 bases, with 12 bases left between them. The CDR3 runs to 13 residues. Per germline, CDR1 LGHNA and CDR2 YSLEER.

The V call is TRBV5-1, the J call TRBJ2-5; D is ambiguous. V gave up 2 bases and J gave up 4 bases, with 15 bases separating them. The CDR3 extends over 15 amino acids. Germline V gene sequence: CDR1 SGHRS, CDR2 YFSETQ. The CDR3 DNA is TGCGCCAGCAGCTTTGAGCCCTGGAGTGGAGAGACCCAGTACTTC. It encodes CASSFEPWSGETQYF.

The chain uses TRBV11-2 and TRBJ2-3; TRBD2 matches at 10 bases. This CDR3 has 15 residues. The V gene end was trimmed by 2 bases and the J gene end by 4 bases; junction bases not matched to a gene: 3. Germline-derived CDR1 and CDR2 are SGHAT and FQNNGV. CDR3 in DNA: TGTGCCAGCAGCTTAATAGCGGGAGGCCCAGATACGCAGTATTTT. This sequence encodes CASSLIAGGPDTQYF.

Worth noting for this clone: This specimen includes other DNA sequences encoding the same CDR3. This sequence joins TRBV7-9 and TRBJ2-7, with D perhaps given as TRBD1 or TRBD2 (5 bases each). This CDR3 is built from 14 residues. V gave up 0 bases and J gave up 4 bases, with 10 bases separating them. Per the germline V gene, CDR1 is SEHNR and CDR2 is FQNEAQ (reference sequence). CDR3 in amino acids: CASSLAGGRYEQYF. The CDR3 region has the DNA TGTGCCAGCAGCTTAGCTGGGGGTAGGTACGAGCAGTACTTC.

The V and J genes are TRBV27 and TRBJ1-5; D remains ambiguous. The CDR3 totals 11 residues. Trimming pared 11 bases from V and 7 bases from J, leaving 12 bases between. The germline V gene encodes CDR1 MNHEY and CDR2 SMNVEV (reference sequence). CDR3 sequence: CAPLSRQPQHF. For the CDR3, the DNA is TGTGCCCCACTGAGCCGGCAGCCCCAGCATTTT.

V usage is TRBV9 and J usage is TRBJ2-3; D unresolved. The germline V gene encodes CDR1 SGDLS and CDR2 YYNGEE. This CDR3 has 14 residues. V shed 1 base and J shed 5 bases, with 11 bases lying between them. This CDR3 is CASSVSDSGDTQYF. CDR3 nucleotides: TGTGCCAGCAGCGTAAGCGACTCCGGAGATACGCAGTATTTT.

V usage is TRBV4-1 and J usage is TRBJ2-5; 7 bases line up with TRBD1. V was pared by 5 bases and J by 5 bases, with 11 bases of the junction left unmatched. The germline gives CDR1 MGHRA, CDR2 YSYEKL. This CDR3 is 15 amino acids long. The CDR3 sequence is CASSKTGTALETQYF. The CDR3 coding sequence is TGCGCCAGCAGCAAAACCGGGACAGCGCTTGAGACCCAGTACTTC.

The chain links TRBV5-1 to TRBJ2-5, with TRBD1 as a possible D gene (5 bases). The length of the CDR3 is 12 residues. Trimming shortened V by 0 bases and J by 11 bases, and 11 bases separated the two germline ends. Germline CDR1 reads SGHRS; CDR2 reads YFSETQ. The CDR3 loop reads CASSLDLRQQYF. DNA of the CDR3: TGCGCCAGCAGCTTGGATCTTAGACAGCAGTACTTC.

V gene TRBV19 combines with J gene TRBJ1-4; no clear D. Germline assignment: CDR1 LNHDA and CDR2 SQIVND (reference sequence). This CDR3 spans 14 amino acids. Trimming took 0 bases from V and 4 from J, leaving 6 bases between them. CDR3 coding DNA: TGTGCCAGTAGTATAGACAGAAATAATGAAAAACTGTTTTTT. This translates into CASSIDRNNEKLFF.

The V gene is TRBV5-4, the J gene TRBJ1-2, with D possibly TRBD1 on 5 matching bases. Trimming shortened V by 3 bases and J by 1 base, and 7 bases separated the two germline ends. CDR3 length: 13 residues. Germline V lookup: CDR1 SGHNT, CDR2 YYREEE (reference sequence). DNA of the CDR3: TGTGCCAGCAGCTGGACAAGTAACTATGGCTACACCTTC. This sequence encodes CASSWTSNYGYTF.

The CDR3 loop is CASSAVNSGNTIYF. DNA for the CDR3: TGTGCCTCCTCGGCGGTGAACTCTGGAAACACCATATATTTT. The V and J genes are TRBV14 and TRBJ1-3; D not certain. Germline loops: CDR1 SGHDN, CDR2 FVKESK. The CDR3 totals 14 residues. Trimming removed 11 bases from V and 0 bases from J, with 14 bases in between.

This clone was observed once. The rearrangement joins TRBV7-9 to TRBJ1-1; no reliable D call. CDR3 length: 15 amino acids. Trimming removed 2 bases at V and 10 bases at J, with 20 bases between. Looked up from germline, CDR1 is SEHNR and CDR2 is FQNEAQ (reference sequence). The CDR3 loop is CASSLSSSGRDRAFF. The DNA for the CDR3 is TGTGCCAGCAGCTTATCTTCTTCGGGGAGAGACCGAGCTTTCTTT.

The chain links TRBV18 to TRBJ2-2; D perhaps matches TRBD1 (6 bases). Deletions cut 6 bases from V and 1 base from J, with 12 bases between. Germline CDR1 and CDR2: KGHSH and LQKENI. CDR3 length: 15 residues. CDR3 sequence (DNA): TGTGCCAGCTCCCACCAGGGGCGGAACACCGGGGAGCTGTTTTTT. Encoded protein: CASSHQGRNTGELFF.

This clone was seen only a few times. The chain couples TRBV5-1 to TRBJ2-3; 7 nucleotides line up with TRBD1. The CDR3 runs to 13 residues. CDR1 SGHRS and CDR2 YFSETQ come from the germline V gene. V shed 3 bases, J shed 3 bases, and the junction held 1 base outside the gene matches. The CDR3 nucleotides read TGCGCCAGCAGCTGGGACAGTACAGATACGCAGTATTTT. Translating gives CASSWDSTDTQYF.

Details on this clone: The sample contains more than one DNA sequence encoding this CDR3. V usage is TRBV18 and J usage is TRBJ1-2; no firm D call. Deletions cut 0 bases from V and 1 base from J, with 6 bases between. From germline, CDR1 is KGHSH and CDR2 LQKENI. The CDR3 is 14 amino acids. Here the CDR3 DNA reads TGTGCCAGCTCACCACCGGTCTATAACTATGGCTACACCTTC. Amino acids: CASSPPVYNYGYTF.

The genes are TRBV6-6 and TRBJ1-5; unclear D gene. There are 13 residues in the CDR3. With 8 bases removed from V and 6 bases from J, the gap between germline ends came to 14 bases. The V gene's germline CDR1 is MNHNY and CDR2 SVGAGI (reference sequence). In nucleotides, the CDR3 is TGTGCCAGCCGGGAGGAAAGGAGTCAGCCCCAGCATTTT. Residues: CASREERSQPQHF.